This T cell receptor (beta chain) came from a study of technical replicates of blood from a handful of donors. Measured with immunoSEQ multiplex PCR; TCRdb has only the in-frame clones, and not every one. Among more than 55,000 clones listed, approximately 90% were seen once. This CDR3 has 12 residues. J gave up 8 bases and V 5 bases, and 5 bases lay outside the gene matches. In germline, CDR1 is LNHDA, CDR2 SQIVND (reference sequence). The chain joins TRBV19 to TRBJ1-2; TRBD1 aligns across 7 bases. The TCR originated in a human donor in good health. Some clones in this sample may be carry-over from other donors' samples. The specimen sequenced was PBMCs. CDR3 in amino acids: CASSARGGGYTF. CDR3 DNA sequence: TGTGCCAGTAGTGCCAGAGGGGGCGGCTACACCTTC.